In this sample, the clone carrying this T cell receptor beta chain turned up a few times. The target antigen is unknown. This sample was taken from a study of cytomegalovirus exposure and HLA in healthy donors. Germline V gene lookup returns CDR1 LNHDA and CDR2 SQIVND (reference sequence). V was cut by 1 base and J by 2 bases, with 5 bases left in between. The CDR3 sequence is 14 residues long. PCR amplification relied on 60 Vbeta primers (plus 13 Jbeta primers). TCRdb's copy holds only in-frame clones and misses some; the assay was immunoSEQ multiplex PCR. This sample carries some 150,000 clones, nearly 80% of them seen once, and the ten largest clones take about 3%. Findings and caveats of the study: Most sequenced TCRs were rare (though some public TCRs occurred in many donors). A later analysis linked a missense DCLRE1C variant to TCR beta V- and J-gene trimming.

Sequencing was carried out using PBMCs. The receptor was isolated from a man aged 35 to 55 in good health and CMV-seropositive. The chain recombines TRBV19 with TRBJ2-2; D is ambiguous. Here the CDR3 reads CASSIVVNTGELFF. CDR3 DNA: TGTGCCAGTAGTATAGTTGTAAACACCGGGGAGCTGTTTTTT.